This entry is about one T cell receptor beta chain. Produced via immunoSEQ multiplex PCR; TCRdb's table is partial and in-frame only. This table holds more than 75,000 clones, 80% to 90% found once. This entry is derived from a study of T cell responses to AZD1222 COVID-19 vaccine. Study context: The study pooled second doses at about 4 or about 12 weeks.

CDR3 length: 13 residues. CDR1 and CDR2 (germline): SGHNT, YYREEE (reference sequence). The V end lost 3 bases, the J end lost 0 bases, and 6 bases lay between the germline ends. Source: peripheral blood, taken on day 0 of AZD1222 vaccination. This clonotype was sampled from an adult in good health. This rearrangement joins TRBV5-4 to TRBJ1-2, with a weak D call TRBD1 (5 bases). CDR3 loop: CASSSGPNYGYTF. The CDR3 DNA is TGTGCCAGCAGCTCGGGACCTAACTATGGCTACACCTTC.